This T cell receptor (beta chain) was sequenced for a study of CD8+CD57+ T cells in acquired aplastic anemia. About the research overall: Healthy donors gave around 9.9 million reads on average for CD4+ cells.

Notes on the study in general: CD8+ Simpson's diversity showed no significant patient-control difference. In common between the patients and the controls were around 29 CD8+ CDR3 sequences.

This CDR3 spans 12 amino acids. Germline V CDR1 and CDR2: SQVTM, ANQGSEA. Genomic DNA was employed as the template in profiling TCR beta VDJ and CDR3. In TCRdb, the reads were re-called with MiXCR into one record per CDR3 protein. Altogether 400,000 to 450,000 distinct CDR3 sequences are present, 55% to 75% being singletons, with the ten largest covering approximately 3.9%. Concerning this clonotype: The target antigen is unknown. At one of its ends the junction is not consistent with the germline gene, which may arise from a read error.

Sequencing used sorted CD4+, CD8+, or CD8+CD57+ T cells (not recorded which) from PBMCs. The origin of this receptor is a human donor in good health, serving as a control. The chain uses TRBV29-1 and TRBJ2-7; the D is unclear. CDR3 DNA: TGCAGTGTTAGAGAGGTTGGCCACGAGCAGTGCTTC. It is translated as CSVREVGHEQCF.